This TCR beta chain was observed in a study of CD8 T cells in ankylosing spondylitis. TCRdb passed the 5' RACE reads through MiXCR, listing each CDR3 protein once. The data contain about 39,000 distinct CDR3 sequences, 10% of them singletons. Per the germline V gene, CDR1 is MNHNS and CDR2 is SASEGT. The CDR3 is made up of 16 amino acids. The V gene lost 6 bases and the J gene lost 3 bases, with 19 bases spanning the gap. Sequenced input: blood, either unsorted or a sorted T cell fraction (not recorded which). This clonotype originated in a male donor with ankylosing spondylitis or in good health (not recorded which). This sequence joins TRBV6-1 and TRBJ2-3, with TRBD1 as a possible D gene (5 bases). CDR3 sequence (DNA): TGTGCCAGCAGCCACATCCAAAGGACATCTACAGATACGCAGTATTTT. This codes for CASSHIQRTSTDTQYF.